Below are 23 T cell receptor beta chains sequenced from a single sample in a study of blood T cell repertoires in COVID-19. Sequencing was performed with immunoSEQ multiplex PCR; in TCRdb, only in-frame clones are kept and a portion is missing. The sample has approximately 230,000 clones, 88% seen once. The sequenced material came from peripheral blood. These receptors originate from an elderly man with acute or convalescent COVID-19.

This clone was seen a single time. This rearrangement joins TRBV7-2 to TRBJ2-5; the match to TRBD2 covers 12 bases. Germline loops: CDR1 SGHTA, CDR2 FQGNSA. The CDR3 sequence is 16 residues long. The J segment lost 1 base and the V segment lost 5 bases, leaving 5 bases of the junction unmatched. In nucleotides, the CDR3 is TGTGCCAGCAGCCCATGGACTAGCGGGGCCCAAGAGACCCAGTACTTC. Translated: CASSPWTSGAQETQYF.

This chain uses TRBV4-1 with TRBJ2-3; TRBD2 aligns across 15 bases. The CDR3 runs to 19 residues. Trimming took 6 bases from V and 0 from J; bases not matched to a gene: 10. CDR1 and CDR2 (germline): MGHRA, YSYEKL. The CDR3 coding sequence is TGCGCCAGCAGTTCCACCGGGACTAGCGGGAGGCCTAGCACAGATACGCAGTATTTT. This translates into CASSSTGTSGRPSTDTQYF.

The CDR3 sequence is CASSLEWETSVGWTQYF. The CDR3, as DNA: TGTGCCAGCAGCTTAGAATGGGAGACTAGCGTGGGTTGGACCCAGTACTTC. The rearrangement links TRBV11-2 to TRBJ2-5; 8 bases fit TRBD2. Trimming took 0 bases from V and 7 from J; bases not matched to a gene: 13. The CDR3 is 17 amino acids. Germline-derived CDR1 and CDR2 are SGHAT and FQNNGV.

CDR3 coding DNA: TGTGCCAGCAGCTTCCTCTCCGCGAACACCGGGGAGCTGTTTTTT. Protein: CASSFLSANTGELFF. V gene TRBV7-9 combines with J gene TRBJ2-2; D remains ambiguous. This CDR3 comprises 15 residues. The germline V and J ends were trimmed by 3 bases and 0 bases, with 8 bases remaining between them. Germline CDR1 SEHNR, CDR2 FQNEAQ (reference sequence).

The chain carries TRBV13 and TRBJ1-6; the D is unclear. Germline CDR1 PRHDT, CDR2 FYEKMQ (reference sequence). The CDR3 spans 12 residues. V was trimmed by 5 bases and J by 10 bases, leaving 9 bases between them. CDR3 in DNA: TGTGCCAGCAGCCCGGGTCTCTCACCCCTCCACTTT. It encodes CASSPGLSPLHF.

The CDR3 protein is CASISGRGVPYNEQFF. CDR3 nucleotide sequence: TGTGCCAGCATTTCTGGACGGGGGGTACCCTACAATGAGCAGTTCTTC. The chain uses TRBV6-6 and TRBJ2-1, with 7 bases identical to TRBD2. The junction had 11 bases not matched to a gene; V was cut back by 7 bases and J by 2 bases. The germline CDR1 and CDR2 sequences are MNHNY and SVGAGI (reference sequence). The CDR3 contains 16 residues.

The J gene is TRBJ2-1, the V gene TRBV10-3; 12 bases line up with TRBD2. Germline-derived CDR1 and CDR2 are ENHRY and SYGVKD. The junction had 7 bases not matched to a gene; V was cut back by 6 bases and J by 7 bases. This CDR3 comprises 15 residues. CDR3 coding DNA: TGTGCCATCAGCTCTGGACTAGCGGGGAAAAATGAGCAGTTCTTC. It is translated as CAISSGLAGKNEQFF.

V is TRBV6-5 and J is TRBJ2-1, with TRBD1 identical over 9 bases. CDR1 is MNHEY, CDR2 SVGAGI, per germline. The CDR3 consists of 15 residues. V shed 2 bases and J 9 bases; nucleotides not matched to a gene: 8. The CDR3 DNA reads TGTGCCAGCAGTTACCGGGACAGGGTATCAAGTGAGCAGTTCTTC. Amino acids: CASSYRDRVSSEQFF.

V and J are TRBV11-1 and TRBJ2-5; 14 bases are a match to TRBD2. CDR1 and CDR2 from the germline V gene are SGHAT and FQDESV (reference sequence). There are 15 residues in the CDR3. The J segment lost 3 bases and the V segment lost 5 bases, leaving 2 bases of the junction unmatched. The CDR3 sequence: CASSRGLAGEETQYF. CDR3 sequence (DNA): TGTGCCAGCAGCCGGGGACTAGCGGGAGAAGAGACCCAGTACTTC.

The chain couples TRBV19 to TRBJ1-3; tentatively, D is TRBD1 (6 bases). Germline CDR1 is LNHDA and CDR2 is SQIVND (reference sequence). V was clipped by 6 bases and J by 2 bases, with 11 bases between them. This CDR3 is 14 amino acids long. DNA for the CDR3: TGTGCCAGTAGGGCCTCAGGGGCTGGAAACACCATATATTTT. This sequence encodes CASRASGAGNTIYF. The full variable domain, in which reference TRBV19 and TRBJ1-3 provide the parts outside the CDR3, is DGGITQSPKYLFRKEGQNVTLSCEQNLNHDAMYWYRQDPGQGLRLIYYSQIVNDFQKGDIAEGYSVSREKKESFPLTVTSAQKNPTAFYLCASRASGAGNTIYFGEGSWLTVV.

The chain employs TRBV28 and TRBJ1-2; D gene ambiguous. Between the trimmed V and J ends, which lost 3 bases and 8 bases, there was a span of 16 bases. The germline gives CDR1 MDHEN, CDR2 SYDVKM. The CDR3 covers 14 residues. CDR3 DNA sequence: TGTGCCAGCAGTTTGAGGGCCCCCAATGGCGGCTACACCTTC. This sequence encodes CASSLRAPNGGYTF.

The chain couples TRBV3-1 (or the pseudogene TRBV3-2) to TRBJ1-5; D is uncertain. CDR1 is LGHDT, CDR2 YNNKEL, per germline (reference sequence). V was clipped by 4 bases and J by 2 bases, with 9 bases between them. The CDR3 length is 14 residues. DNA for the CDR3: TGTGCCAGCAGCCTTCGGGGAGGCAATCAGCCCCAGCATTTT. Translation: CASSLRGGNQPQHF.

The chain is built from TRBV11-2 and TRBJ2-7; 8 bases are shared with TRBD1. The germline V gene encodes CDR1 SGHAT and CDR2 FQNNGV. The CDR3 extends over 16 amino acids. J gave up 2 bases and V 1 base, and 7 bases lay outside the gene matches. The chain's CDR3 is CASSLGPGGTAYEQYF. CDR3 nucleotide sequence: TGTGCCAGCAGCTTAGGCCCAGGGGGCACTGCCTACGAGCAGTACTTC.

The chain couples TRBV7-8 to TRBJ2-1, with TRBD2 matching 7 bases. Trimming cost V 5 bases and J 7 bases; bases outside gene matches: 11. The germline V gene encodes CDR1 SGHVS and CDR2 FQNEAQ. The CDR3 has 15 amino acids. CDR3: CASSPSTAGLNEQFF. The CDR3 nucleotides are TGTGCCAGCAGCCCCTCGACAGCGGGGTTGAATGAGCAGTTCTTC. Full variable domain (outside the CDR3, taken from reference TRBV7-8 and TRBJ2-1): GAGVSQSPRYKVAKRGQDVALRCDPISGHVSLFWYQQALGQGPEFLTYFQNEAQLDKSGLPSDRFFAERPEGSVSTLKIQRTQQEDSAVYLCASSPSTAGLNEQFFGPGTRLTVL.

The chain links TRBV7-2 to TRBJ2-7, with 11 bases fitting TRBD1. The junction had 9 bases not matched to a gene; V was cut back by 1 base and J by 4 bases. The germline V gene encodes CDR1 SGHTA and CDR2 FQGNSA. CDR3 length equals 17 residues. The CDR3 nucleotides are TGTGCCAGCAGCTTAGATAGCGGGACAGGGGGTTTTTACGAGCAGTACTTC. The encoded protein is CASSLDSGTGGFYEQYF.

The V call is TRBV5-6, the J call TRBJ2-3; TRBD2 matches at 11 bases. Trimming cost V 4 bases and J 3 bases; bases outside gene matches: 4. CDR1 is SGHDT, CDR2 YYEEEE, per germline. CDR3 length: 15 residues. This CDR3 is CASSQRLAGTDTQYF. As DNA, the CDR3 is TGTGCCAGCAGCCAGCGACTAGCGGGAACAGATACGCAGTATTTT.

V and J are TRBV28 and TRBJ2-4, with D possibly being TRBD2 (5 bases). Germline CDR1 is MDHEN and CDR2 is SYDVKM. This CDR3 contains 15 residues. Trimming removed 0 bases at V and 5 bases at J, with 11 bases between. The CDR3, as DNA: TGTGCCAGCAGTTTATGGGCGGAGAGGGAAAACATTCAGTACTTC. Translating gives CASSLWAERENIQYF.

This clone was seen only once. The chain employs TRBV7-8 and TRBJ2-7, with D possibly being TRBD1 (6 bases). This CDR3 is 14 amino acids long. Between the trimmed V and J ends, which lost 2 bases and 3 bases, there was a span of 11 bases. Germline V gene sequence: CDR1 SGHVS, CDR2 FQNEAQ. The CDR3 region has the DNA TGTGCCAGCAGCTTAAGGGACACTCGCTACGAGCAGTACTTC. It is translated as CASSLRDTRYEQYF.

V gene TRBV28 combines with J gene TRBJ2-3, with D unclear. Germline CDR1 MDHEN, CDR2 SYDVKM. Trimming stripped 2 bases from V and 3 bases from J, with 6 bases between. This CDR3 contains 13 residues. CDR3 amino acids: CASSLRYTDTQYF. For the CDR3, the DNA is TGTGCCAGCAGTTTACGCTATACAGATACGCAGTATTTT.

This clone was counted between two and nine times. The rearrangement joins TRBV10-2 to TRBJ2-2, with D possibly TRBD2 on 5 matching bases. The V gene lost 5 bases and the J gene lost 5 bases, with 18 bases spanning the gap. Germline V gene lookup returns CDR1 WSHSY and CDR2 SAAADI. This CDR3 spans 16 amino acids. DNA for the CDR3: TGCGCCAGCAGTAAGCCCCCCCCGGACTGGACCGGGGAGCTGTTTTTT. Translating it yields CASSKPPPDWTGELFF.

The CDR3 reads CASSLGGWDSNQPQHF. As DNA, the CDR3 is TGTGCCAGCAGCTTAGGGGGCTGGGATAGCAATCAGCCCCAGCATTTT. The J gene is TRBJ1-5, the V gene TRBV7-8; perhaps TRBD1 as D (5 bases). There are 16 residues in the CDR3. Trimming pared 1 base from V and 0 bases from J, leaving 10 bases between. Looked up from germline, CDR1 is SGHVS and CDR2 is FQNEAQ.

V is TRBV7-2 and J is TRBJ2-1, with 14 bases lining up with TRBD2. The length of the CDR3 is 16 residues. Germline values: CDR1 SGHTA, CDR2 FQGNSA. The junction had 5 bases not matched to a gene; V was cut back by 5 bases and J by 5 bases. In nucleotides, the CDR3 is TGTGCCAGCAGCCTACTGGGACTAGCGGGGGACAATGAGCAGTTCTTC. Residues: CASSLLGLAGDNEQFF.

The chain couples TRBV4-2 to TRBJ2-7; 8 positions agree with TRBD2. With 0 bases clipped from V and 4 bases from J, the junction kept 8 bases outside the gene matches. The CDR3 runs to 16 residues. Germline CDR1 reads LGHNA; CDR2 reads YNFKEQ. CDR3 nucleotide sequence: TGTGCCAGCAGCCAAGATAAACAAGCGGGAGCTTACGAGCAGTACTTC. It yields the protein CASSQDKQAGAYEQYF.